This passage covers 14 T cell receptor beta chains from one sample sequenced in a study of OX40 agonist ivuxolimab in advanced cancers. Profiling relied on immunoSEQ multiplex PCR, and the TCRdb table lists in-frame clones only, not all of them. The sample consists of about 73,000 clones, just under 90% of them appearing once. This specimen consisted of CD4+ or CD8+ T cells sorted from blood, obtained in a trial of the OX40 agonist ivuxolimab. These receptor sequences come from an adult with an advanced solid tumor such as melanoma, head and neck, liver or kidney cancer.

The V and J genes are TRBV19 and TRBJ2-7, with TRBD1 identical over 8 bases. J lost 2 bases, V lost 7 bases, and 7 bases had no gene match. Germline CDR1 reads LNHDA; CDR2 reads SQIVND (reference sequence). The CDR3 length is 14 residues. DNA for the CDR3: TGTGCCAGTAACAACAGGGGGACGACCTACGAGCAGTACTTC. Amino acid sequence: CASNNRGTTYEQYF.

The CDR3 protein is CASSPLALTYEQYF. CDR3 nucleotide sequence: TGTGCCAGCAGTCCACTAGCCCTCACCTACGAGCAGTACTTC. V is TRBV14 and J is TRBJ2-7, with D perhaps matching TRBD2 (6 bases). Germline CDR1 is SGHDN and CDR2 is FVKESK. V was pared by 6 bases and J by 2 bases, with 14 bases between. CDR3 length equals 14 residues.

Points on this clone: Sequence at one end of the junction differs from germline and may be a read error. V usage is TRBV25-1 and J usage is TRBJ1-4; D may be TRBD1 (5 bases). The CDR3 runs 11 residues. CDR1 and CDR2 (germline): MGHDK, SYGVNS. The chain's CDR3 is CASSVGQNRVF. CDR3 DNA: TGTGCCAGCAGTGTGGGGCAAAACCGAGTTTTT.

This chain joins TRBV7-9 and TRBJ1-2; D not certain. V lost 1 base to trimming and J lost 8 bases, with 8 bases between them. The CDR3 has 12 amino acids. Germline V gene lookup returns CDR1 SEHNR and CDR2 FQNEAQ (reference sequence). CDR3 in amino acids: CASSLGRQGYTF. Here the CDR3 DNA reads TGTGCCAGCAGCTTAGGTCGGCAGGGCTACACCTTC.

The chain uses TRBV4-1 and TRBJ2-2; 7 bases map to TRBD1. The CDR3 covers 13 residues. The junction had 4 bases not matched to a gene; V was cut back by 8 bases and J by 4 bases. Germline CDR1 is MGHRA and CDR2 is YSYEKL. CDR3 amino acids: CASGQVVTGELFF. For the CDR3, the DNA is TGCGCCAGCGGACAGGTGGTCACCGGGGAGCTGTTTTTT.

There are a few counts of this clone. The genes are TRBV7-9 and TRBJ2-3; D unresolved. Trimming removed 4 bases at V and 2 bases at J, with 4 bases between. This CDR3 region has 12 residues. CDR1 SEHNR and CDR2 FQNEAQ come from the germline V gene (reference sequence). The CDR3 protein is CASSYLTDTQYF. The CDR3 DNA sequence: TGTGCCAGCAGCTACCTCACAGATACGCAGTATTTT.

The CDR3 sequence is CASSVDRQGMWYEQYF. CDR3 DNA: TGTGCCAGCAGCGTAGATCGGCAGGGCATGTGGTACGAGCAGTACTTC. The V call is TRBV9, the J call TRBJ2-7; tentative D call: TRBD1 (5 bases). V lost 0 bases and J 4 bases, leaving 17 bases between the germline ends. Germline loops: CDR1 SGDLS, CDR2 YYNGEE. This CDR3 comprises 16 residues.

The chain has TRBV7-9 and TRBJ1-2; the match to TRBD1 covers 8 bases. The junction had 4 bases not matched to a gene; V was cut back by 4 bases and J by 6 bases. Germline V CDR1 and CDR2: SEHNR, FQNEAQ (reference sequence). This CDR3 has 13 residues. CDR3 sequence: CASSWTGTDGYTF. The CDR3, as DNA: TGTGCCAGCAGCTGGACAGGGACGGATGGCTACACCTTC. The whole variable domain, filled in from reference TRBV7-9 and TRBJ1-2, reads DTGVSQNPRHKITKRGQNVTFRCDPISEHNRLYWYRQTLGQGPEFLTYFQNEAQLEKSRLLSDRFSAERPKGSFSTLEIQRTEQGDSAMYLCASSWTGTDGYTFGSGTRLTVV.

The chain recombines TRBV7-9 with TRBJ1-1; D is undetermined. CDR3 size: 13 residues. The V end lost 1 base, the J end lost 6 bases, and 9 bases lay between the germline ends. Germline V lookup: CDR1 SEHNR, CDR2 FQNEAQ (reference sequence). The chain's CDR3 is CASSLVRAPEAFF. The CDR3 region has the DNA TGTGCCAGCAGCTTAGTAAGAGCACCTGAAGCTTTCTTT.

V is TRBV10-1 and J is TRBJ2-3; D not certain. The CDR3 loop spans 13 amino acids. The V gene's germline CDR1 is WNHNN and CDR2 SYGVQD (reference sequence). Trimming left V 0 bases short and J 5 bases short, with 6 bases between. CDR3 loop: CASSESIEDTQYF. The CDR3, as DNA: TGCGCCAGCAGTGAGTCTATAGAAGATACGCAGTATTTT.

V usage is TRBV6-6 and J usage is TRBJ2-7; D is possibly TRBD1 (5 bases). The V end lost 2 bases, the J end lost 5 bases, and 7 bases lay between the germline ends. Germline CDR1 is MNHNY and CDR2 is SVGAGI (reference sequence). CDR3 length: 12 amino acids. CDR3 in amino acids: CASSYPRDEQYF. DNA for the CDR3: TGTGCCAGCAGTTACCCCAGGGACGAGCAGTACTTC.

The chain joins TRBV28 to TRBJ2-7; 9 nucleotides agree with TRBD1. CDR3 length: 14 amino acids. J lost 3 bases, V lost 6 bases, and 6 bases had no gene match. Per the germline V gene, CDR1 is MDHEN and CDR2 is SYDVKM. CDR3 coding DNA: TGTGCCAGCAGCCGGAGGACAGGGGTCTACGAGCAGTACTTC. Translating it yields CASSRRTGVYEQYF.

V usage is TRBV9 and J usage is TRBJ2-5; D ambiguous. This CDR3 region has 11 residues. Germline values: CDR1 SGDLS, CDR2 YYNGEE. The germline V and J ends were trimmed by 7 bases and 1 base, with 5 bases remaining between them. The CDR3 DNA follows: TGTGCCAGCGGGCCCCAAGAGACCCAGTACTTC. Encoded protein: CASGPQETQYF.

This clone has only one observation. V gene TRBV27 combines with J gene TRBJ2-7; D is perhaps TRBD1 (6 bases). V was cut by 3 bases and J by 2 bases, with 14 bases left in between. The length of the CDR3 is 15 residues. Germline CDR1 reads MNHEY; CDR2 reads SMNVEV (reference sequence). CDR3 bases: TGTGCCAGCAGTTTGTTAGGGGGAAGAGCCTACGAGCAGTACTTC. This gives the protein CASSLLGGRAYEQYF.